Below, 8 T cell receptor beta chains from the same sample are listed, as sequenced in a study of blood T cell repertoires in COVID-19. The assay was immunoSEQ multiplex PCR, and TCRdb's table has in-frame clones only and misses some. Of about 64,000 clones listed, roughly 93% are singletons. Sequencing was done on a sample of peripheral blood. The source is a human donor in a cohort sampled during active COVID-19.

The J gene is TRBJ1-5, the V gene TRBV19, with 7 bases aligning to TRBD1. The CDR3 is 14 amino acids. The ends lost 4 bases at V and 4 bases at J; junction bases unmatched: 4. The germline V gene encodes CDR1 LNHDA and CDR2 SQIVND (reference sequence). The CDR3 protein is CASSKPDRNQPQHF. CDR3 coding DNA: TGTGCCAGTAGTAAGCCGGACAGGAATCAGCCCCAGCATTTT.

The chain uses TRBV7-2 and TRBJ2-2, with D maybe TRBD1 (5 bases). Germline assignment: CDR1 SGHTA and CDR2 FQGNSA. Trimming stripped 5 bases from V and 1 base from J, with 8 bases between. The CDR3 is 14 residues long. The CDR3 region is CASSRGQNTGELFF. CDR3 sequence (DNA): TGTGCCAGCAGCCGCGGACAGAACACCGGGGAGCTGTTTTTT.

In its sample, this clone was seen once. Relative to the germline gene, one junction end is altered; a read error may explain this. The rearrangement joins TRBV7-2 to TRBJ1-1; 9 bases agree with TRBD1. CDR1 is SGHTA and CDR2 is FQGNSA in the germline V gene. The CDR3 runs 14 residues. For the CDR3, the DNA is TGTGCCAGCAGCTCCCCCGGGACAGGGCCCTTTTTCGCTTTT. Its protein product is CASSSPGTGPFFAF.

This chain connects TRBV4-3 to TRBJ1-1; 8 nucleotides align to TRBD1. J was trimmed by 4 bases and V by 4 bases; bases with no gene match: 8. The CDR3 consists of 15 residues. Germline V gives CDR1 LGHNA, CDR2 YSLEER. The CDR3 is CASSLGQGEATEAFF. CDR3 nucleotides: TGCGCCAGCAGCCTTGGACAGGGCGAAGCCACTGAAGCTTTCTTT.

The rearrangement uses TRBV27 and TRBJ2-1, with TRBD2 matching over 7 bases. The CDR3 is 14 amino acids. Germline V gene data show CDR1 as MNHEY and CDR2 as SMNVEV (reference sequence). Trimming at V came to 5 bases and at J to 9 bases, leaving 10 bases not matched to a gene. In nucleotides, the CDR3 is TGTGCCAGCAGTCAAACCTACTTAGCGGGTGAGCAGTTCTTC. The encoded protein is CASSQTYLAGEQFF.

The chain couples TRBV18 to TRBJ2-7, with a possible D match to TRBD2 (8 bases). V lost 5 bases and J 3 bases, leaving 29 bases between the germline ends. The CDR3 is 19 amino acids. Germline V CDR1 and CDR2: KGHSH, LQKENI. In nucleotides, the CDR3 is TGTGCCAGCTCAGCGACAGGGCCTAATAGCGGGATAAATTACTACGAGCAGTACTTC. Amino acids: CASSATGPNSGINYYEQYF.

J is TRBJ2-1 and V is TRBV4-3; maybe TRBD2 (5 bases). Germline-derived CDR1 and CDR2 are LGHNA and YSLEER. The germline V and J ends were trimmed by 8 bases and 16 bases, with 12 bases remaining between them. The CDR3 has 9 amino acids. The chain's CDR3 is CASLMSGFF. CDR3 nucleotides: TGCGCCAGCTTAATGAGCGGATTCTTC.

The chain has TRBV19 and TRBJ2-3, with D possibly being TRBD2 (5 bases). Trimming shortened V by 6 bases and J by 8 bases, and 24 bases separated the two germline ends. CDR3 length: 16 amino acids. Germline V gene sequence: CDR1 LNHDA, CDR2 SQIVND (reference sequence). The CDR3 nucleotides read TGTGCCAGTAGACCCTACCTGGTCGGGGATCAAGTTACGCAGTATTTT. Translation: CASRPYLVGDQVTQYF.